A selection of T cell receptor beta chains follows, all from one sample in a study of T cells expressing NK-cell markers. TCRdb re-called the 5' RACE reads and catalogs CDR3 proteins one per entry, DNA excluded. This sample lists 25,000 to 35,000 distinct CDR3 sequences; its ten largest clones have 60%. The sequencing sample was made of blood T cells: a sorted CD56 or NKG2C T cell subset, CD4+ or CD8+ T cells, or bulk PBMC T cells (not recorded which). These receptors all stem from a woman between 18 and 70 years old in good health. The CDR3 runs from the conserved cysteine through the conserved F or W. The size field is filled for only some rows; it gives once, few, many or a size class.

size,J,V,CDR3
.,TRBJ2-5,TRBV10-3,CATLDNLQETQYF
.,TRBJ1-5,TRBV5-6,CAFIGSRIRQPQHF
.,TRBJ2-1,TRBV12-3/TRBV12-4,CASSFPGGRYEQFF
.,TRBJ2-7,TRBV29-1,CSVEDLVEDEQYF
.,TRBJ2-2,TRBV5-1,CASSLVLSGLQNTGELFF
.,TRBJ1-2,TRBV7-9,CASSSWTGGIPYGYTF
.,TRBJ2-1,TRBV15,CATSRDRRGGPYEQFF
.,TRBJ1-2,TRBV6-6,CASSTDNYGYTF
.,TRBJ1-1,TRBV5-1,CASSLGDSGGTEAFF
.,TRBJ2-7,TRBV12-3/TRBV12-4,CASSPNPQGSASEQYF
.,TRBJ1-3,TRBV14,CASSRTQSSGNTIYF
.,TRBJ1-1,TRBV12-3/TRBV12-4,CASSFMEYTEAFF
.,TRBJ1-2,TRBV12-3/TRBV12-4,CASDGSDGYTF
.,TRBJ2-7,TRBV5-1,CASSFGERAHEQYF
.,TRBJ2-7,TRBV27,CASSFFSGENYEQYF
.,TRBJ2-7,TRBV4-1,CASSQAWTARGDEQYF
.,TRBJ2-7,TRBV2,CASWRAPGEQYF
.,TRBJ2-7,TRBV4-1,CASSQSGGGEDYEQYF
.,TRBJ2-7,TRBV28,CASSPQRTSGSYEQYF
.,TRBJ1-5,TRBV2,CASSEGRGGNQPQHF
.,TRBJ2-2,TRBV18,CASSLTPNTGELFF
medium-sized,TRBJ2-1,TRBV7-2,CASSLGTSGGYNEQFF
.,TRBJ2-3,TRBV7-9,CASSPTGGTDTQYF
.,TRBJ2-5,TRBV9,CASSTGLAGNLETQYF
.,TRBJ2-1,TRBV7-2,CASSWGPTGENYNEQFF
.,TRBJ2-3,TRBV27,CASSLSQGFTDTQYF
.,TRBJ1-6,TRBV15,CATSGRRATGDSPLHF
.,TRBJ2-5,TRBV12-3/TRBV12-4,CASSTGTSPISQETQYF
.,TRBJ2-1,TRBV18,CASSPAGGRYNEQFF
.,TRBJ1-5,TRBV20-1,CSARDGGENQPQHF
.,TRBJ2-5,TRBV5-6,CASSVPGHHQETQYF
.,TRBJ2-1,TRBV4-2,CASSQESTGVGINEQFF
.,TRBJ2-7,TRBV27,CASSKAGTSYEQYF
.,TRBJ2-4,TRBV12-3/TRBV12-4,CASSLAGIGNIQYF
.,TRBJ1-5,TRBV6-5,CASSYSWGGLDQPQHF
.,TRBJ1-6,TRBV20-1,CSAIPGQRNSPLHF
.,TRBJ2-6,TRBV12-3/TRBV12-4,CASSQNSGANVLTF